This T cell receptor beta chain appears in the sequencing data of a study of beta chain features in type 1 diabetes. In this sample, this clone turned up a few times. Its antigen is not identified. Broader study findings: A greater similarity of naive, central memory and Treg TCRB repertoires was seen among patients than among healthy donors. Shorter TCRB CDR3s, moderately but significantly so, were found in Type 1 diabetes patients in all four CD4+ subsets. More deletions and fewer insertions at VDJ junctions were seen in type 1 diabetes patients.

This CDR3 spans 16 amino acids. Germline CDR1 SGDLS, CDR2 YYNGEE. J was trimmed by 3 bases and V by 3 bases; bases with no gene match: 11. One heparinised blood draw, averaging about 100 mL, came from each donor. Naive, central memory, regulatory and stem cell-like memory cells within the CD4+ compartment were sorted using CD45RO/CCR7/CD25/CD127/CD95/CD27. Reverse transcription of all isolated RNA meant that expressed TCRB transcripts were sequenced. Generated by immunoSEQ multiplex PCR, the TCRdb table keeps only in-frame clones and is missing some. The sample comprises around 650,000 clones, around 11% of which are singletons, and approximately 0.11% rests with the top ten.

The specimen sequenced was naive CD4+ T cells from blood. The receptor was derived from a man aged 30 to 45 with type 1 diabetes. The chain recombines TRBV9 with TRBJ2-7, with 8 bases matching TRBD1. CDR3 sequence: CASSAGLGQVNYEQYF. DNA of the CDR3: TGTGCCAGCAGCGCCGGATTGGGACAGGTAAACTACGAGCAGTACTTC.